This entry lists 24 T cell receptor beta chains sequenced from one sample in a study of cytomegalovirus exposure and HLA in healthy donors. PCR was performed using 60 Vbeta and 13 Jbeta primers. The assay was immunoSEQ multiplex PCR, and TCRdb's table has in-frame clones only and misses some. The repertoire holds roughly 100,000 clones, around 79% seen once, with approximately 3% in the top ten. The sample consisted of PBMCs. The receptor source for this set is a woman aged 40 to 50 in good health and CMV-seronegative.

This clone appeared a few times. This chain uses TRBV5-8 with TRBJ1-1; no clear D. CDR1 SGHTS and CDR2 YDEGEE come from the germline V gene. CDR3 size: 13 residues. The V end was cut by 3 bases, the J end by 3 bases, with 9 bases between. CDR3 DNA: TGTGCCAGCAGCTGGAGACCGGACACTGAAGCTTTCTTT. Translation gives CASSWRPDTEAFF.

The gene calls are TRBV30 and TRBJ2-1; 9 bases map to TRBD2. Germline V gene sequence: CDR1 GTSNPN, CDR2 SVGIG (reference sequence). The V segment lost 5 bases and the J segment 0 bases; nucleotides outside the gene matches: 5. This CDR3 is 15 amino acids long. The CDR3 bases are TGTGCCTGGGGCCGCGGGGGGGCCTCCTACAATGAGCAGTTCTTC. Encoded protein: CAWGRGGASYNEQFF.

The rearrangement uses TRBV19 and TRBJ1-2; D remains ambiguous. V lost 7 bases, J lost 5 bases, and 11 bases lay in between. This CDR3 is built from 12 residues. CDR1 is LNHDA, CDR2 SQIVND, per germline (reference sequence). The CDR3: CASTGSEYGYTF. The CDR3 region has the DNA TGTGCCAGTACCGGGTCGGAATATGGCTACACCTTC.

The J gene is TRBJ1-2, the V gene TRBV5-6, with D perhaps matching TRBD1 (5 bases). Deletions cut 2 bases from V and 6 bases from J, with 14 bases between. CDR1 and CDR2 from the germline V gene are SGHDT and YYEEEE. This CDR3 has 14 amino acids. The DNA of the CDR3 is TGTGCCAGCAGCTTCCTTACGGGACTAAATGGCTACACCTTC. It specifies CASSFLTGLNGYTF.

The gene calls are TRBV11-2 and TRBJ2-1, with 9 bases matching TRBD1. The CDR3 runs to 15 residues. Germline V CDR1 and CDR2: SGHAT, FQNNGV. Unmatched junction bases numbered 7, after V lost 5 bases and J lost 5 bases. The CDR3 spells CASSPGRTGDNEQFF. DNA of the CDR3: TGTGCCAGCAGCCCGGGCAGGACAGGGGACAATGAGCAGTTCTTC.

The CDR3 coding sequence is TGTGCCAGCAGGACAGGAAGCAATCAGCCCCAGCATTTT. It encodes CASRTGSNQPQHF. The gene calls are TRBV6-5 and TRBJ1-5; tentative D call: TRBD1 (6 bases). CDR1 is MNHEY and CDR2 is SVGAGI in the germline V gene. With 6 bases removed from V and 1 base from J, the gap between germline ends came to 7 bases. The length of the CDR3 is 13 residues.

The CDR3 nucleotides read TGTGCCGGTGCAATGGGGCCGAACACCGGGGAGCTGTTTTTT. It encodes CAGAMGPNTGELFF. This sequence joins TRBV5-5 and TRBJ2-2; perhaps TRBD1 as D (5 bases). This CDR3 has 14 amino acids. Trimming shortened V by 10 bases and J by 0 bases, and 13 bases separated the two germline ends. CDR1 is SGHKS and CDR2 is YYEKEE in the germline V gene (reference sequence). Drawing the rest from reference TRBV5-5 and TRBJ2-2, the complete variable domain is DAGVTQSPTHLIKTRGQQVTLRCSPISGHKSVSWYQQVLGQGPQFIFQYYEKEERGRGNFPDRFSARQFPNYSSELNVNALLLGDSALYLCAGAMGPNTGELFFGEGSRLTVL.

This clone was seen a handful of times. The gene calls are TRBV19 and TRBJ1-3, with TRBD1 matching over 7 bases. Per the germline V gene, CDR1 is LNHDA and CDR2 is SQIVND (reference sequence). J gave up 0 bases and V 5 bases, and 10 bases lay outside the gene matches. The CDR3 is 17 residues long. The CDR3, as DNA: TGTGCCAGTAGTCCAGACTGGACAGGACGCTCTGGAAACACCATATATTTT. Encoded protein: CASSPDWTGRSGNTIYF.

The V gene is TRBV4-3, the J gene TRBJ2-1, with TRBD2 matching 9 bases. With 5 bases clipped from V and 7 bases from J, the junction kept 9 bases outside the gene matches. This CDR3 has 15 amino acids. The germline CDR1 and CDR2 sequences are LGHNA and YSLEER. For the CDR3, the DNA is TGCGCCAGCAGCTTCTTAGCGGGAGTGGGAAATGAGCAGTTCTTC. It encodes CASSFLAGVGNEQFF.

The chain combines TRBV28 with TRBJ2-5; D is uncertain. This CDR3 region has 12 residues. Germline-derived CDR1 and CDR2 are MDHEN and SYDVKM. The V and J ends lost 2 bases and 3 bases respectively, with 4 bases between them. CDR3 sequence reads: CASSLTKETQYF. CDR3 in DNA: TGTGCCAGCAGTTTAACAAAAGAGACCCAGTACTTC.

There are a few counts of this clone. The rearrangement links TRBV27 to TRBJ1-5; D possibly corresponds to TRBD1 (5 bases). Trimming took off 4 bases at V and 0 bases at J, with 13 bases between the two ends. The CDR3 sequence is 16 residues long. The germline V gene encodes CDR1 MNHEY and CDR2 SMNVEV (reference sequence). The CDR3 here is CASSSWTGGSNQPQHF. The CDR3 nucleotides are TGTGCCAGCAGTTCTTGGACGGGGGGTAGCAATCAGCCCCAGCATTTT.

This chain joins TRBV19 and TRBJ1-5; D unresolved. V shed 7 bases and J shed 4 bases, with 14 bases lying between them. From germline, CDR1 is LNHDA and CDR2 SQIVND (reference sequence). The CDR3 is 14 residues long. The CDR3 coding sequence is TGTGCCAGTAACCTCGCGAATTATAATCAGCCCCAGCATTTT. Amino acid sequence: CASNLANYNQPQHF.

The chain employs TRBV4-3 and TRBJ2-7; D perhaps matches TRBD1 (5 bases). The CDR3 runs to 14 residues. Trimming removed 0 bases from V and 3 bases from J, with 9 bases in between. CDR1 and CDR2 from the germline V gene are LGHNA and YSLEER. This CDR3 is CASSQDGHFYEQYF. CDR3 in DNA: TGCGCCAGCAGCCAAGACGGACACTTCTACGAGCAGTACTTC.

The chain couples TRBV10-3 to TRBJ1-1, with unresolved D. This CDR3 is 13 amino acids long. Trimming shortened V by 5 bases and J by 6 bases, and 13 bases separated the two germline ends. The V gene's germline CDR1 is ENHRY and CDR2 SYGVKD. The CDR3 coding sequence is TGTGCCATCAGTTACGGGGATGAATCTGAAGCTTTCTTT. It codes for CAISYGDESEAFF.

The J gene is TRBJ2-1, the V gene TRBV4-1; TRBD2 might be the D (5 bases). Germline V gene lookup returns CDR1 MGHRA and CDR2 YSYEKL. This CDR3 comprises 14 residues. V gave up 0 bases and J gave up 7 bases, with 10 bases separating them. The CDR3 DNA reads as TGCGCCAGCAGCCAAGATGAGGGAGTTAATGAGCAGTTCTTC. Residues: CASSQDEGVNEQFF.

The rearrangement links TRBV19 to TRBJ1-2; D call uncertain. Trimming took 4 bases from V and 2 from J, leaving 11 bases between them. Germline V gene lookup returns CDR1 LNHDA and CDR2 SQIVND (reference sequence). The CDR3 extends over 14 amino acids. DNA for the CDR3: TGTGCCAGTAGTACACGGACTCCGAACTATGGCTACACCTTC. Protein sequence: CASSTRTPNYGYTF.

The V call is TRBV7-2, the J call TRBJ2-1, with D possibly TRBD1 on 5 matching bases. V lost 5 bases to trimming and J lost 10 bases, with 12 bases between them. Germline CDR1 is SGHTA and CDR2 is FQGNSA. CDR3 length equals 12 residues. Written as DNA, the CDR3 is TGTGCCAGCAGCCCGACTCGGACAGAGCAGTTCTTC. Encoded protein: CASSPTRTEQFF.

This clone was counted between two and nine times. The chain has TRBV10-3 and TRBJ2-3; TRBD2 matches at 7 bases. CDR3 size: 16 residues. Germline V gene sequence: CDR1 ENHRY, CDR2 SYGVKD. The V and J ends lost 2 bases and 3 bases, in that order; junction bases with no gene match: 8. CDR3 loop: CAISEPRLAETDTQYF. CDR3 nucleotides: TGTGCCATCAGTGAGCCGAGGCTAGCGGAGACAGATACGCAGTATTTT.

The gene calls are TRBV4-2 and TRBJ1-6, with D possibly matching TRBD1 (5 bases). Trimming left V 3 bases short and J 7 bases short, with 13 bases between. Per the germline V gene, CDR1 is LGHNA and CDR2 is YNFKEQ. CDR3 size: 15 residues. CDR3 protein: CASSQGPGGNSPLHF. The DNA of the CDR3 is TGTGCCAGCAGCCAGGGACCGGGAGGGAATTCACCCCTCCACTTT.

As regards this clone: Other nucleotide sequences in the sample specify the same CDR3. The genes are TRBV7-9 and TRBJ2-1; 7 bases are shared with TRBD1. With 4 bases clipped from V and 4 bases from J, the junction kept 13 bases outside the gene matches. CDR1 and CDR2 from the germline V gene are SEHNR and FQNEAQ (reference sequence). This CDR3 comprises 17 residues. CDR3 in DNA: TGTGCCAGCAGCTCACGGGACAGATTAAACCGTTACAATGAGCAGTTCTTC. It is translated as CASSSRDRLNRYNEQFF.

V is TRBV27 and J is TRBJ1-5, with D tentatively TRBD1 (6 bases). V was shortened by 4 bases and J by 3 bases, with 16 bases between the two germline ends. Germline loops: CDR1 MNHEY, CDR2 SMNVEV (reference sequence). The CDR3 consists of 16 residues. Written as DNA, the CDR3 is TGTGCCAGCAGTTCGGACCGGGACACGATCAATCAGCCCCAGCATTTT. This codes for CASSSDRDTINQPQHF.

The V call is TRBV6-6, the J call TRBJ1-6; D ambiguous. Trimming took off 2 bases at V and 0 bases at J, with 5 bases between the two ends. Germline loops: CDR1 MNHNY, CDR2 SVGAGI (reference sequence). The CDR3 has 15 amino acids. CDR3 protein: CASSYESSYNSPLHF. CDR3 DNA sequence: TGTGCCAGCAGTTACGAGAGCTCCTATAATTCACCCCTCCACTTT.

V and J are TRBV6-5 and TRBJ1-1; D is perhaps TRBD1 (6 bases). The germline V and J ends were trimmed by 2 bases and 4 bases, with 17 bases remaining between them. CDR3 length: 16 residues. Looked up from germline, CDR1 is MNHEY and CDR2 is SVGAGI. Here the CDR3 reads CASSYHTQGFGTEAFF. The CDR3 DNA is TGTGCCAGCAGTTACCATACACAGGGTTTTGGCACTGAAGCTTTCTTT.

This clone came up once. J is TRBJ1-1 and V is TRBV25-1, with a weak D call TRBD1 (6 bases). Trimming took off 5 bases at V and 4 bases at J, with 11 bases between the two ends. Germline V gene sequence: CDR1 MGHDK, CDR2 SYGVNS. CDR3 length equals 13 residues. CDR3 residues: CASSLQGVTEAFF. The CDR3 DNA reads TGTGCCAGCAGTCTACAGGGAGTCACTGAAGCTTTCTTT.